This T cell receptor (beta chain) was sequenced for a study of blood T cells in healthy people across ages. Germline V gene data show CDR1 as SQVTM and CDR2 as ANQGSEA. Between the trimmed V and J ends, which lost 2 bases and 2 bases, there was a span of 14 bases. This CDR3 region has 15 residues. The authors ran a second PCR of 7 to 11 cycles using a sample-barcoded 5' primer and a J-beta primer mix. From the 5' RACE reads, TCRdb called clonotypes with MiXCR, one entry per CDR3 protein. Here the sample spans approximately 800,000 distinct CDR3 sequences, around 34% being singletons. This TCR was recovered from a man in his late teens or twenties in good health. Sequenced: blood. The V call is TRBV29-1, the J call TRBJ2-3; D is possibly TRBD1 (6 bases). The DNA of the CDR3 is TGCAGCGTTGAACTGGGGGCGCGATACACAGATACGCAGTATTTT. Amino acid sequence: CSVELGARYTDTQYF.